These 7 T cell receptor beta chains were sequenced from one sample in a study of blood T cells in healthy people across ages. A sample-barcoded 5' primer and a J-beta primer mix were used in a second PCR of roughly 7 to 11 cycles. From the 5' RACE reads, TCRdb called clonotypes with MiXCR, one entry per CDR3 protein. The data show 1,500,000 or so distinct CDR3 sequences, 35% to 45% seen once. Sequencing used blood. These receptors all stem from a woman aged 18-29 years in good health.

The chain employs TRBV7-2 and TRBJ2-1; 9 bases map to TRBD1. J was trimmed by 7 bases and V by 5 bases; bases with no gene match: 9. This CDR3 region has 15 residues. Germline CDR1 SGHTA, CDR2 FQGNSA. The CDR3 loop reads CASSPRWTGDNEQFF. The CDR3 bases are TGTGCCAGCAGCCCCAGGTGGACAGGGGATAATGAGCAGTTCTTC.

This clonotype appeared a few times. The V call is TRBV12-3 or TRBV12-4, the J call TRBJ1-1; TRBD1 matches 7 bases. Trimming at V came to 6 bases and at J to 1 base, leaving 5 bases not matched to a gene. CDR3 length: 14 residues. Written as DNA, the CDR3 is TGTGCCAGCAGGGCAGGGGGGGGGAACACTGAAGCTTTCTTT. It yields the protein CASRAGGGNTEAFF.

V gene TRBV27 combines with J gene TRBJ2-5; TRBD2 is a possible D gene (6 bases). The CDR3 runs 14 residues. CDR1 and CDR2 (germline): MNHEY, SMNVEV (reference sequence). The V gene lost 5 bases and the J gene lost 1 base, with 11 bases spanning the gap. The CDR3 here is CASSLRGPQETQYF. CDR3 nucleotide sequence: TGTGCCAGCAGTCTGCGGGGTCCCCAAGAGACCCAGTACTTC.

Here the CDR3 DNA reads TGCGCCAGCAGACGTAACAATGAAAAACTGTTTTTT. Its translation is CASRRNNEKLFF. The chain couples TRBV5-1 to TRBJ1-4; no firm D call. The CDR3 sequence is 12 residues long. Trimming cost V 5 bases and J 5 bases, with 7 bases left between them. The germline CDR1 and CDR2 sequences are SGHRS and YFSETQ.

The V call is TRBV27, the J call TRBJ1-1; TRBD1 aligns across 7 bases. The junction had 10 bases not matched to a gene; V was cut back by 4 bases and J by 5 bases. Germline V lookup: CDR1 MNHEY, CDR2 SMNVEV (reference sequence). This CDR3 is 15 amino acids long. The CDR3 protein is CASSSTGTVGTEAFF. CDR3 in DNA: TGTGCCAGCAGTTCTACCGGGACAGTAGGTACTGAAGCTTTCTTT.

In its sample, this clonotype was seen many times. The chain couples TRBV25-1 to TRBJ2-1, with 14 bases identical to TRBD2. The germline gives CDR1 MGHDK, CDR2 SYGVNS. This CDR3 contains 16 residues. The junction had 6 bases not matched to a gene; V was cut back by 4 bases and J by 7 bases. CDR3 sequence reads: CASSVRLAGGDNEQFF. In DNA, the CDR3 is TGTGCCAGCAGTGTAAGACTAGCGGGGGGGGATAATGAGCAGTTCTTC.

The V call is TRBV6-2 or TRBV6-3, the J call TRBJ2-5, with D possibly matching TRBD2 (6 bases). Germline CDR1 MNHEY, CDR2 SVGEGT. V was pared by 7 bases and J by 4 bases, with 16 bases between. The CDR3 has 14 amino acids. CDR3 region: CASTSVGRSETQYF. The CDR3 DNA reads TGTGCCAGCACCTCCGTAGGGAGGTCAGAGACCCAGTACTTC.